This TCR beta chain was identified in a study of blood T cells in healthy people across ages. In the study overall: Capture by template switching was about one barcoded beta molecule per two T cells.

The germline gives CDR1 SNHLY, CDR2 FYNNEI. CDR3 length equals 16 residues. Trimming took 6 bases from V and 2 from J; bases not matched to a gene: 5. Primers used in a second PCR of about 7 to 12 cycles were a sample-barcoded 5' primer and a J-beta primer mix. Tagging of each cDNA molecule was performed by a template-switch adaptor with 12 random nucleotides. TCRdb redid the calling of the 5' RACE reads with MiXCR, one entry per CDR3 protein. Of 870,000 or so distinct CDR3 sequences detected, around 30% appear once; the ten largest clones hold around 15%. In its sample, this clonotype was seen a few times. The people who gave samples were healthy Caucasians from Russia, aged roughly 6 to 100.

The genes are TRBV2 and TRBJ2-4, with 12 bases matching TRBD1. The material sequenced was blood. The receptor was isolated from a woman aged 80 or over in good health. CDR3 in amino acids: CASSDRDRGPKNIQYF. The CDR3 DNA reads as TGTGCCAGCAGCGACCGGGACAGGGGGCCCAAAAACATTCAGTACTTC.